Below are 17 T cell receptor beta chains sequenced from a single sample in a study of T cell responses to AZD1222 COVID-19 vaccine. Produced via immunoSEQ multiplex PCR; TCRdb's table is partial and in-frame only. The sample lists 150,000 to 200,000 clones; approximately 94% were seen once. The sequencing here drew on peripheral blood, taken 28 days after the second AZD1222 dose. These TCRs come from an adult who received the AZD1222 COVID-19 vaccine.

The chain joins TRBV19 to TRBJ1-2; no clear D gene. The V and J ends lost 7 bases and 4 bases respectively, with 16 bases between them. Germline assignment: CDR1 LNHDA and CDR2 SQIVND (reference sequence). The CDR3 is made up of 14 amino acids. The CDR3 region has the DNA TGTGCCAGTACCGACGGGGTGCCCGGCTATGGCTACACCTTC. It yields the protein CASTDGVPGYGYTF.

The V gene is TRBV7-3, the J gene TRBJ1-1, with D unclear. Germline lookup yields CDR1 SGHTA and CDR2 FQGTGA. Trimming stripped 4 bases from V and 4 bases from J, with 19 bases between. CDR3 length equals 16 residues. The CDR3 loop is CASSSRHNPLSTEAFF. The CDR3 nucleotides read TGTGCCAGCAGCTCCCGACACAACCCCTTGAGCACTGAAGCTTTCTTT.

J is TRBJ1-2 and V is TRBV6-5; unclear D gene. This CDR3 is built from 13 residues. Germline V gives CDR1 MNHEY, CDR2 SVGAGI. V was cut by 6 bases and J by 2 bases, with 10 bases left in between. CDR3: CASRRTENYGYTF. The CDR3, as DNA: TGTGCCAGCAGACGTACAGAGAACTATGGCTACACCTTC.

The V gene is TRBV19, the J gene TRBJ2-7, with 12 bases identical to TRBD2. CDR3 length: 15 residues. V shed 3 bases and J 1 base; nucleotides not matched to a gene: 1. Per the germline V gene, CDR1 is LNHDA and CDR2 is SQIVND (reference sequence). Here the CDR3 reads CASSMGLAGSYEQYF. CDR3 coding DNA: TGTGCCAGTAGTATGGGACTAGCGGGTTCCTACGAGCAGTACTTC.

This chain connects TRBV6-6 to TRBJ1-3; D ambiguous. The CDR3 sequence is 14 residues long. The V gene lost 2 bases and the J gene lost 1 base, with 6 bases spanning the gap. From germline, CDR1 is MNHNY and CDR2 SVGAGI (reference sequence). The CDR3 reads CASSYRGSGNTIYF. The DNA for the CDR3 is TGTGCCAGCAGTTACCGGGGTTCTGGAAACACCATATATTTT.

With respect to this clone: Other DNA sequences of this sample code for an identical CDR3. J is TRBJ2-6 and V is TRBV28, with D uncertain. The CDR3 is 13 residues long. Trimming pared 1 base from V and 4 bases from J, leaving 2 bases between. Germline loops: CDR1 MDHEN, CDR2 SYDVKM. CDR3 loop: CASSLSGANVLTF. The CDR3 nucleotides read TGTGCCAGCAGTTTATCAGGGGCCAACGTCCTGACTTTC.

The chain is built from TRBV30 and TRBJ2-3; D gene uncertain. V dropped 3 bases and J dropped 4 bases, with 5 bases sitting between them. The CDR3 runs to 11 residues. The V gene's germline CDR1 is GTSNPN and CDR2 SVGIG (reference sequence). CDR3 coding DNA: TGTGCCTGGAGCCTGGCAGATACGCAGTATTTT. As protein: CAWSLADTQYF.

The CDR3 reads CASSIAGPGTENEKLFF. The DNA for the CDR3 is TGTGCCAGTAGTATAGCCGGCCCCGGGACTGAGAATGAAAAACTGTTTTTT. The chain has TRBV19 and TRBJ1-4; possible D gene TRBD1, 5 bases. The V end lost 1 base, the J end lost 5 bases, and 17 bases lay between the germline ends. This CDR3 is 17 amino acids long. Per the germline V gene, CDR1 is LNHDA and CDR2 is SQIVND (reference sequence). The complete variable domain, with remaining parts taken from reference TRBV19 and TRBJ1-4, reads DGGITQSPKYLFRKEGQNVTLSCEQNLNHDAMYWYRQDPGQGLRLIYYSQIVNDFQKGDIAEGYSVSREKKESFPLTVTSAQKNPTAFYLCASSIAGPGTENEKLFFGSGTQLSVL.

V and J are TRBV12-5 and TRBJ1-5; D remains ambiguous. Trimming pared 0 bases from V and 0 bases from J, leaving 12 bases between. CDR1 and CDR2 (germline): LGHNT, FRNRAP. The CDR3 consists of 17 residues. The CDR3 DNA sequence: TGTGCTAGTGGTTTGGTACTCAAGGGTTTTAGCAATCAGCCCCAGCATTTT. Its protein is CASGLVLKGFSNQPQHF.

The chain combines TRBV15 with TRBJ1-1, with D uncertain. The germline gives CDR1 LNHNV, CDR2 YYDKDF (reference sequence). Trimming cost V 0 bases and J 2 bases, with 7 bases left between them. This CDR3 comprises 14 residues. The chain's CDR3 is CATSRDYGNTEAFF. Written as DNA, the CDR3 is TGTGCCACCAGCAGAGACTACGGCAACACTGAAGCTTTCTTT.

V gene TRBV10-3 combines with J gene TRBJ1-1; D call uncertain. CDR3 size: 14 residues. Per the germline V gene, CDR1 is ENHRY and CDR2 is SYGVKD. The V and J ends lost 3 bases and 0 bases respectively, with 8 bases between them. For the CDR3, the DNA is TGTGCCATCAGTGAAGGTCGGATGAACACTGAAGCTTTCTTT. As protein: CAISEGRMNTEAFF.

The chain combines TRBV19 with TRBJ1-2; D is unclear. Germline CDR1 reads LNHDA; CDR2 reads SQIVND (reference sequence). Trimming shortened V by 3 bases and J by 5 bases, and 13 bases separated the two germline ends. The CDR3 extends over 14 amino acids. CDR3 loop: CASSIGPGGYGYTF. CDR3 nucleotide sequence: TGTGCCAGTAGTATCGGACCAGGAGGTTATGGCTACACCTTC.

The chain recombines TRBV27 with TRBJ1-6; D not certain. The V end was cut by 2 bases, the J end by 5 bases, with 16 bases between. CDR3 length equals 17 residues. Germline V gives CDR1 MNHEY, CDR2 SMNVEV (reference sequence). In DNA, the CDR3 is TGTGCCAGCAGTTTAAAAGGCTCAGCCTTTAATAATTCACCCCTCCACTTT. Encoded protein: CASSLKGSAFNNSPLHF.

The CDR3 region has the DNA TGTGCCAGCAGCCCTGGACAGGGGTCTAATGAAAAACTGTTTTTT. Residues: CASSPGQGSNEKLFF. The chain links TRBV7-9 to TRBJ1-4, with TRBD1 matching 9 bases. In germline, CDR1 is SEHNR, CDR2 FQNEAQ (reference sequence). Trimming at V came to 5 bases and at J to 3 bases, leaving 4 bases not matched to a gene. The CDR3 is 15 amino acids.

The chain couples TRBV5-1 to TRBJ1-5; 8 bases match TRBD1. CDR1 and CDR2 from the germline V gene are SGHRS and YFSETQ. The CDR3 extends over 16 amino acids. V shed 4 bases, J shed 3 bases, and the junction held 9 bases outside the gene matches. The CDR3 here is CASSKGTGQFNQPQHF. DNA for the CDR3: TGCGCCAGCAGCAAAGGGACAGGCCAATTCAATCAGCCCCAGCATTTT.

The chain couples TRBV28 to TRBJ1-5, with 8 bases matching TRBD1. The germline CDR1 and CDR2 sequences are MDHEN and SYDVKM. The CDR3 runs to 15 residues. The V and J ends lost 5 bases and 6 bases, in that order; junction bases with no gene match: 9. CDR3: CASSQGAGGVQPQHF. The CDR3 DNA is TGTGCCAGCAGTCAGGGGGCAGGAGGAGTTCAGCCCCAGCATTTT.

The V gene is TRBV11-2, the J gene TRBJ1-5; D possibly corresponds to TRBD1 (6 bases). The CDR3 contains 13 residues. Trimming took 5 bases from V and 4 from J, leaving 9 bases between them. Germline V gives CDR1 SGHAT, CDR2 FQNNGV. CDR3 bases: TGTGCCAGCAGCCCGGACAGAAATCAGCCCCAGCATTTT. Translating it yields CASSPDRNQPQHF.